The TCR beta chain under discussion was sequenced for a study of glioma-infiltrating T cells. In its sample, this clonotype was seen once. Antigen unknown. A much larger clone is a single base away; this may be a read error. CDR1 is LNHDA and CDR2 is SQIVND in the germline V gene (reference sequence). This CDR3 is 15 amino acids long. Findings of the study overall: Non-neoplastic patients had below-expected tissue-blood divergence, while all gliomas exceeded expectation. Only very few CDR3 sequences appeared in both tissue and blood.

Amplification of TCR alpha and beta CDR3 regions from RNA used iRepertoire nested multiplex PCR. Input was about 100-450 ng of tissue mRNA or PBMC total RNA. MiXCR, applied by TCRdb to the multiplex PCR reads, yields one record per CDR3 protein. Counted here are 150,000 to 200,000 distinct CDR3 sequences, roughly two fifths occurring once; the ten biggest clones make up under 6.5%. The rearrangement links TRBV19 to TRBJ1-5, with D unresolved. The material sequenced was glioma tissue, nonneoplastic brain tissue, or PBMCs (not recorded which). The TCR originated in a human donor with low-grade glioma or glioblastoma, undergoing nonglioma brain surgery, or in good health (not recorded which). In DNA, the CDR3 is TGTGCCAGTAGTACAACTCGGACTCTCAATCGGCCCCAGCATTTT. Amino acid sequence: CASSTTRTLNRPQHF.